Below are 14 T cell receptor beta chains sequenced from a single sample in a study of T-cell memory formation after mild COVID-19. MiXCR, run by TCRdb on the 5' RACE reads, gives a single entry per CDR3 protein. The profile shows approximately 570,000 distinct CDR3 sequences, roughly 18% of them singletons. Sequencing was done on a sample of PBMCs or a T cell subset sorted from them (not recorded which). Receptors were obtained from an adult woman who had mild COVID-19 (a few samples of this study predate the infection). Cell type and time point are not known.

This clonotype was seen a handful of times. The rearrangement uses TRBV14 and TRBJ1-2; D remains unclear. The CDR3 consists of 14 residues. The V end lost 0 bases, the J end lost 1 base, and 6 bases lay between the germline ends. Germline CDR1 reads SGHDN; CDR2 reads FVKESK. The CDR3 reads CASSQETDNYGYTF. The CDR3 bases are TGTGCCAGCAGCCAAGAAACAGATAACTATGGCTACACCTTC.

This clonotype was picked up a small number of times. This chain connects TRBV20-1 to TRBJ2-5; D is possibly TRBD1 (6 bases). This CDR3 is built from 13 residues. CDR1 is DFQATT, CDR2 SNEGSKA, per germline (reference sequence). The germline V and J ends were trimmed by 0 bases and 5 bases, with 10 bases remaining between them. Here the CDR3 DNA reads TGCAGTGCTAGAGATCCCCAGGGGGAGACCCAGTACTTC. Its protein product is CSARDPQGETQYF.

This clonotype occurred a few times. V is TRBV29-1 and J is TRBJ2-1; TRBD2 aligns across 8 bases. V trimming: 1 base; J trimming: 1 base; junction bases outside the gene matches: 9. The CDR3 is made up of 17 amino acids. Germline V lookup: CDR1 SQVTM, CDR2 ANQGSEA. The chain's CDR3 is CSVEGVAGRVSYNEQFF. In DNA form, the CDR3 reads TGCAGCGTTGAAGGGGTAGCGGGAAGGGTATCCTACAATGAGCAGTTCTTC.

This clonotype was picked up a small number of times. The chain has TRBV24-1 and TRBJ2-3, with a weak D call TRBD2 (5 bases). CDR1 and CDR2 from the germline V gene are KGHDR and SFDVKD. The CDR3 extends over 14 amino acids. V lost 5 bases and J 0 bases, leaving 8 bases between the germline ends. This chain's CDR3 is CATSGETSTDTQYF. CDR3 nucleotides: TGTGCCACCAGTGGGGAGACTAGCACAGATACGCAGTATTTT.

The rearrangement joins TRBV18 to TRBJ1-2; the D gene is possibly TRBD1 (6 bases). Germline V CDR1 and CDR2: KGHSH, LQKENI. The CDR3 spans 16 residues. Trimming stripped 3 bases from V and 2 bases from J, with 16 bases between. The CDR3 sequence: CASSPGQRNINYGYTF. The CDR3 DNA follows: TGTGCCAGCTCACCTGGACAGCGGAACATCAACTATGGCTACACCTTC.

This clonotype was observed many times. The chain uses TRBV5-1 and TRBJ2-1; 9 bases are shared with TRBD1. Germline CDR1 SGHRS, CDR2 YFSETQ. Trimming cost V 0 bases and J 8 bases; bases outside gene matches: 9. The CDR3 runs to 16 residues. The CDR3 DNA is TGCGCCAGCAGCTTGGCCCGGGACAGGGTTATAGATGAGCAGTTCTTC. It encodes CASSLARDRVIDEQFF.

The chain employs TRBV5-5 and TRBJ2-1; 7 bases line up with TRBD2. Germline V gene sequence: CDR1 SGHKS, CDR2 YYEKEE (reference sequence). The CDR3 covers 15 residues. V shed 2 bases and J 4 bases; nucleotides not matched to a gene: 6. The CDR3, as DNA: TGTGCCAGCAGCTTTTGGTGGGAGGGGTACAATGAGCAGTTCTTC. As protein: CASSFWWEGYNEQFF.

This clonotype was counted at least ten times. J is TRBJ1-2 and V is TRBV7-9; D remains unclear. Germline values: CDR1 SEHNR, CDR2 FQNEAQ (reference sequence). This CDR3 has 14 amino acids. The ends were cut back, 3 bases at V and 2 bases at J, with 10 bases in the middle. CDR3 protein: CASSFGLENYGYTF. As DNA, the CDR3 is TGTGCCAGCAGCTTCGGATTAGAAAACTATGGCTACACCTTC. The full variable domain, its missing parts supplied by reference TRBV7-9 and TRBJ1-2, is DTGVSQNPRHKITKRGQNVTFRCDPISEHNRLYWYRQTLGQGPEFLTYFQNEAQLEKSRLLSDRFSAERPKGSFSTLEIQRTEQGDSAMYLCASSFGLENYGYTFGSGTRLTVV.

J is TRBJ2-4 and V is TRBV7-8, with D maybe TRBD1 (6 bases). The CDR3 is 16 amino acids. Germline V gene data show CDR1 as SGHVS and CDR2 as FQNEAQ. Between the trimmed V and J ends, which lost 5 bases and 1 base, there was a span of 15 bases. The CDR3 DNA reads TGTGCCAGCAGCCGAGACAGGAGCGGCGCCAAAAACATTCAGTACTTC. It is translated as CASSRDRSGAKNIQYF.

Concerning this clonotype: This may be a read error, as it is one base from a much larger clone. V and J are TRBV7-8 and TRBJ2-3; 9 bases match TRBD2. The junction had 10 bases not matched to a gene; V was cut back by 6 bases and J by 3 bases. Germline assignment: CDR1 SGHVS and CDR2 FQNEAQ. The CDR3 has 16 residues. For the CDR3, the DNA is TGTGCCAGCAGATTACGGGCTAGCGGGGCTACAGATACGCAGTATTTT. It specifies CASRLRASGATDTQYF.

The CDR3 DNA reads TGCGCCAGCAGCTTGGTCGGGACGCGGGACTACGAGCAGTACTTC. Translated, it gives CASSLVGTRDYEQYF. The chain employs TRBV5-1 and TRBJ2-7, with D tentatively TRBD2 (6 bases). The CDR3 sequence is 15 residues long. Trimming took off 0 bases at V and 3 bases at J, with 13 bases between the two ends. Germline V gene data show CDR1 as SGHRS and CDR2 as YFSETQ.

The chain joins TRBV3-1 to TRBJ1-1; 7 bases are shared with TRBD1. J was trimmed by 9 bases and V by 3 bases; bases with no gene match: 4. The CDR3 is 12 amino acids. Germline CDR1 is LGHDT and CDR2 is YNNKEL (reference sequence). The CDR3 nucleotides read TGTGCCAGCAGCCAGAGGGGGCGGCAAGCTTTCTTT. Protein product: CASSQRGRQAFF.

V usage is TRBV29-1 and J usage is TRBJ2-2; 9 bases align to TRBD2. Germline CDR1 reads SQVTM; CDR2 reads ANQGSEA. CDR3 size: 14 residues. Trimming at V came to 7 bases and at J to 5 bases, leaving 8 bases not matched to a gene. The CDR3 reads CSADTSGQTGELFF. The CDR3 DNA reads as TGCAGCGCCGACACTAGCGGGCAGACCGGGGAGCTGTTTTTT.

This clonotype has more than one count but fewer than ten. This chain connects TRBV3-1 to TRBJ1-2; D uncertain. Between the trimmed V and J ends, which lost 0 bases and 4 bases, there was a span of 18 bases. Germline V gene data show CDR1 as LGHDT and CDR2 as YNNKEL (reference sequence). This CDR3 is built from 17 residues. The CDR3 DNA reads TGTGCCAGCAGCCAAGATTTTACGTCCCGGGCCCCCTATGGCTACACCTTC. This translates into CASSQDFTSRAPYGYTF.